This T cell receptor beta chain was captured in a study of identical twins. The CDR3 covers 17 residues. Study-wide points: One should note that invariant MAIT and iNKT cells could partly confound zero-insertion analyses.

TCRdb reprocessed the 5' RACE reads with MiXCR, giving one entry per CDR3 protein. The sample lists 1,800,000 or so distinct CDR3 sequences; about 31% were seen once. Worth noting for this clonotype: The antigen remains unidentified. It may be a read error: a sequence one base away is much more abundant.

The chain carries TRBV12-3 or TRBV12-4 and TRBJ2-3; TRBD2 matches 15 bases. The TCR originated in a newborn girl in good health. Sequencing used cord blood. The CDR3 coding sequence is TGTGCCAGCAGCCCGGGACTAGCGGGGGGAAGCACAGATGCGCAGTATTTT. Translation gives CASSPGLAGGSTDAQYF.